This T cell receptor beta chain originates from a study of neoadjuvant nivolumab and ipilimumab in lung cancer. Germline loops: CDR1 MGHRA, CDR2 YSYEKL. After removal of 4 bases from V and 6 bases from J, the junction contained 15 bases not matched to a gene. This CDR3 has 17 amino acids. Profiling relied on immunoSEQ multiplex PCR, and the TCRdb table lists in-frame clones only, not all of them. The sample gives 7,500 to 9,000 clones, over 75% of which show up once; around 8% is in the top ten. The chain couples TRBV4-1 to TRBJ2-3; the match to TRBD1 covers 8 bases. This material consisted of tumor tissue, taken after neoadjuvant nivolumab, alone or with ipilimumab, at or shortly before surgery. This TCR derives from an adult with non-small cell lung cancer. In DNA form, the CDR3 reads TGCGCCAGCAGCCTAAGCGGCGTAGGAGGGACAGGTGATACGCAGTATTTT. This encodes CASSLSGVGGTGDTQYF.